This T cell receptor beta chain is from a study of T cell repertoires in cytomegalovirus infection. Across the study: Matching HLA type, along with CMV infection, was indicated by public TCR beta signatures.

This clonotype was seen many times. Its specificity is unknown. TCRdb ran MiXCR on the reads and lists one entry per CDR3 protein. Among fewer than 300,000 distinct CDR3 sequences listed, over 20% were seen once. Whole-study results and caveats: Based on cumulative public TCR beta family frequency, carriers of CMV plus the relevant HLA were identified. The response measured ex vivo was dominated by TCR beta clonotypes (HLA-C-restricted and CMV-specific).

CDR3 length equals 12 residues. Germline loops: CDR1 MDHEN, CDR2 SYDVKM. V was shortened by 5 bases and J by 2 bases, with 7 bases between the two germline ends. The chain uses TRBV28 and TRBJ2-7; D uncertain. The sample taken for sequencing was PBMCs. This receptor was taken from a human donor in good health (CMV status not recorded). Some clones in this sample may be carry-over from other donors' samples. DNA of the CDR3: TGTGCCAGCAGTATCTGGGCCTACGAGCAGTACTTC. Residues: CASSIWAYEQYF.